The present TCR beta chain was sequenced within a study of OX40 agonist ivuxolimab in advanced cancers. Study-level background: Patients received intravenous ivuxolimab every 2 weeks at 0.01 to 10 mg/kg.

On cycle 4 day 1 and cycle 7 day 1, as well as at baseline, blood was sampled. The germline V and J ends were trimmed by 0 bases and 6 bases, with 11 bases remaining between them. This CDR3 region has 15 residues. Germline assignment: CDR1 MGHDK and CDR2 SYGVNS. Produced via immunoSEQ multiplex PCR; TCRdb's table is partial and in-frame only. The sample records 50,000 to 65,000 clones, about four fifths being singletons. Sequencing was performed on CD4+ or CD8+ T cells sorted from blood, taken in a trial of the OX40 agonist ivuxolimab. This TCR derives from an adult with an advanced solid tumor such as melanoma, head and neck, liver or kidney cancer. The chain carries TRBV25-1 and TRBJ1-4; weak D call: TRBD1 (5 bases). CDR3 coding DNA: TGTGCCAGCAGTGAATATGGGGCAGGGCATGAAAAACTGTTTTTT. Amino acids: CASSEYGAGHEKLFF.